This T cell receptor beta chain was recovered during a study of blood T cell repertoires in COVID-19. Study context: The origin of the acute and convalescent COVID-19 samples was the United States, Italy and Spain. Nucleic acid was either cDNA or gDNA, and it came from T cells, B-cell-depleted T cells, or PBMCs.

The V end was cut by 4 bases, the J end by 12 bases, with 15 bases between. This CDR3 spans 11 amino acids. The germline V gene has CDR1 GTSNPN and CDR2 SVGIG (reference sequence). How the authors handled the data: By means of reference gene primer amplification, nucleated cell counts were estimated. The table came from immunoSEQ multiplex PCR; TCRdb's copy has only in-frame clones and leaves some out. The D gene and trimming were derived from the DNA, and the V and J assignments and clone size from that table. Altogether about 670,000 clones are present, 85% to 90% being singletons, with the ten largest covering roughly 0.25%.

This TCR was recovered from a woman aged 18-29 years with acute or convalescent COVID-19. V usage is TRBV30 and J usage is TRBJ1-2, with a possible D match to TRBD1 (6 bases). The sequenced sample was peripheral blood. As DNA, the CDR3 is TGTGCCTGGACCATACAGGGAAAAAACACCTTC. It yields the protein CAWTIQGKNTF.